One sample yielded the 3 T cell receptor beta chains listed below, sequenced in a study of shared clonotypes between healthy human individuals. Using immunoSEQ multiplex PCR, the repertoire was profiled, and TCRdb retains in-frame clones only, with some absent. The sample holds around 2.5 million clones; 93% are singletons and the top ten take 0.36%. Sequenced material: naive CD4+ T cells from PBMCs. Subset specified: CD45RA+ positively selected. These TCRs come from a young man in good health. Some clones in this sample may be carry-over from other donors' samples.

The chain carries TRBV28 and TRBJ2-3, with D perhaps TRBD2 (6 bases). CDR3 size: 16 residues. V gave up 6 bases and J gave up 0 bases, with 16 bases separating them. Germline V gene sequence: CDR1 MDHEN, CDR2 SYDVKM. The CDR3 reads CASSAPSVASTDTQYF. The CDR3 nucleotides are TGTGCCAGCAGCGCCCCTAGCGTTGCTAGCACAGATACGCAGTATTTT.

The chain has TRBV30 and TRBJ1-2; 9 nucleotides match TRBD1. Trimming took 2 bases from V and 0 from J; bases not matched to a gene: 4. Germline lookup yields CDR1 GTSNPN and CDR2 SVGIG (reference sequence). The CDR3 is 15 residues long. The DNA for the CDR3 is TGTGCCTGGAGTTCACAGGGGGCGGCTAACTATGGCTACACCTTC. Translated: CAWSSQGAANYGYTF.

To note about this clone: One end of the junction does not line up with germline, which may come from a read error. The J gene is TRBJ2-7, the V gene TRBV4-2, with D perhaps TRBD1 (6 bases). Per germline, CDR1 LGHNA and CDR2 YNFKEQ. This CDR3 region has 17 residues. The CDR3 region has the DNA TGTGCCAGCAGCCAAGAGGTATACCTAGGGGGATCCTACGGGCAGTACTTC. Translated: CASSQEVYLGGSYGQYF.